This T cell receptor beta chain was sequenced during a study of post-analysis software for immune sequencing data. Study-wide points: TRBV5-6, TRBV5-1 and TRBV20-1 belonged to a set of roughly 5 TRBV segments that were more frequent in patients than controls. When compared against controls, multiple sclerosis patients showed significantly lower normalized Chao1 diversity.

Researchers reported that TCR beta cDNA libraries carried unique molecular identifiers. Via MiXCR, TCRdb re-called the PCR reads, giving one row per CDR3 protein. Among approximately 180,000 distinct CDR3 sequences listed, roughly 31% were seen once. The V end was cut by 5 bases, the J end by 5 bases, with 19 bases between. The CDR3 totals 15 residues. Per germline, CDR1 DFQATT and CDR2 SNEGSKA (reference sequence). Of note for this clonotype: What it binds is unknown.

The specimen sequenced was blood. The chain links TRBV20-1 to TRBJ2-1; D ambiguous. The origin of this receptor is a girl aged 10-17 years with multiple sclerosis. The CDR3: CSAWLGSTLHNEQFF. DNA of the CDR3: TGCAGTGCTTGGCTAGGATCAACCCTCCACAATGAGCAGTTCTTC.